This record concerns one TCR beta chain sequence. What it binds is unknown. The germline CDR1 and CDR2 sequences are SGHTA and FQGNSA. Germline trimming cut 10 bases from V and 6 bases from J; bases unmatched to any gene: 14. This CDR3 has 15 amino acids. This PCR relied on a set of 60 Vbeta primers and 13 Jbeta primers. Method: immunoSEQ multiplex PCR; TCRdb's copy keeps in-frame clones and lacks some. The sample lists approximately 82,000 clones, less than 65% occurring once. This sample stems from a study of cytomegalovirus exposure and HLA in healthy donors. Study-level results: The only immune exposure information that was available was CMV serostatus. It was reportedly the case that the classifier diagnosed cytomegalovirus status with high specificity and sensitivity. TRBV6-2, TRBV6-3 and some other V segments were excluded as indistinguishable.

Donors had nominal health at sampling but likely had unrecorded immune exposures. This clonotype originated in a woman under 40 in good health and CMV-seropositive. Source material: PBMCs. V is TRBV7-2 and J is TRBJ2-1; 8 nucleotides agree with TRBD2. The CDR3, as DNA: TGTGCCATCATGGAGCCTCGGCGGGGGGTCAATGAGCAGTTCTTC. It specifies CAIMEPRRGVNEQFF.